Listed below are T cell receptor beta chains from one sample, sequenced in a study of blood T cells in healthy people across ages. From the 5' RACE reads, TCRdb called clonotypes with MiXCR, one entry per CDR3 protein. The data show roughly 800,000 distinct CDR3 sequences, roughly 25% seen once. These data were also reused for a study on T cells of mothers and their children.

Sequencing used blood. The source is a boy between 10 and 17 years old in good health. CDR3s include the opening cysteine and the closing phenylalanine or tryptophan.

>TRBV4-1
CASSGGVSYNEQFF
>TRBV19
CASSASSADTQYF
>TRBV5-1
CAGSSNEADTQYF
>TRBV12-3/TRBV12-4
CASSLQGTQETQYF
>TRBV7-9
CASSLSYRETQYF
>TRBV2
CASSGAQTYEQYF
>TRBV9
CASSVARQSYGYTF
>TRBV29-1
CSVVDSLIMGYGYTF
>TRBV4-1
CASSHRTEAFF
>TRBV6-6
CASSLRPTGLQETQYF
>TRBV10-3
CAIRQGRVAKNIQYF
>TRBV20-1
CSAVSGGTQYF
>TRBV20-1
CSARGDSSTDTQYF
>TRBV12-3/TRBV12-4
CASSLGGTSTDTQYF
>TRBV20-1
CSARDPGGQETQYF
>TRBV20-1
CSARDGGGPGANVLTF
>TRBV12-3/TRBV12-4
CASSLVIAGGLEQETQYF
>TRBV7-9
CASSRDTKPEQYF
>TRBV12-3/TRBV12-4
CASSPGPVSVVGITDTQYF
>TRBV9
CASSGRVSANYGYTF
>TRBV7-2
CASSPRWGLHTQYF
>TRBV7-9
CASSPLWTGYGYTF
>TRBV29-1
CSVVTGKGGYTF
>TRBV6-2/TRBV6-3
CASSSASDETQYF
>TRBV28
CASSLIPSPGQNEQFF
>TRBV7-9
CASSSRGVAGSYEQYF
>TRBV5-1
CASRGPPGGNEQYF
>TRBV3-1
CASSQELAGRRAYGYTF
>TRBV27
CASSRSVRRGSYEQYF